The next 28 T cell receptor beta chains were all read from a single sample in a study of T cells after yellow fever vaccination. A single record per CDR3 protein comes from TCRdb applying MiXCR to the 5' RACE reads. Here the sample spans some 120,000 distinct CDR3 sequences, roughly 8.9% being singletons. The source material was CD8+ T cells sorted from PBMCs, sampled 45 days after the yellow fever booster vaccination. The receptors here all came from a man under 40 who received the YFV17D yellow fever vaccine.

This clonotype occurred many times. This CDR3 reads CASSLLSRDREYEQYF. For the CDR3, the DNA is TGTGCCAGCAGCTTACTCAGCCGGGACAGGGAATACGAGCAGTACTTC. The chain combines TRBV13 with TRBJ2-7; 9 bases map to TRBD1. CDR3 length: 16 amino acids. The germline V gene has CDR1 PRHDT and CDR2 FYEKMQ (reference sequence). The trim removed 2 bases at V and 4 bases at J, leaving 9 bases unmatched.

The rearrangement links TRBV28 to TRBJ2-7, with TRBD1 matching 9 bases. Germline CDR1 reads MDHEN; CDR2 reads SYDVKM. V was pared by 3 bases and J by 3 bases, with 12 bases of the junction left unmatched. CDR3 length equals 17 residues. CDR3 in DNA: TGTGCCAGCAGTTTGGGGACAGGGATGGACCTCTACTACGAGCAGTACTTC. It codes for CASSLGTGMDLYYEQYF.

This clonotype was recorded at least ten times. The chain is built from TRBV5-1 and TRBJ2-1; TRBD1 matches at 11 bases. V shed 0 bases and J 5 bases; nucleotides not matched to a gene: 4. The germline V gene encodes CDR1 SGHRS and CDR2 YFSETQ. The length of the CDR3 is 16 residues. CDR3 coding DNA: TGCGCCAGCAGCTTGGCCGCGGACAGGGGGCACAATGAGCAGTTCTTC. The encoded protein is CASSLAADRGHNEQFF.

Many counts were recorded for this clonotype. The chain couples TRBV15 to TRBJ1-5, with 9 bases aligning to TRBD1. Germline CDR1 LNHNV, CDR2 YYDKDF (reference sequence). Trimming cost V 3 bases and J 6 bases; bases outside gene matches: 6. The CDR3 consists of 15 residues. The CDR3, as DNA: TGTGCCACCAGCAGGACATCGGGACAGGGTCAGCCCCAGCATTTT. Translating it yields CATSRTSGQGQPQHF.

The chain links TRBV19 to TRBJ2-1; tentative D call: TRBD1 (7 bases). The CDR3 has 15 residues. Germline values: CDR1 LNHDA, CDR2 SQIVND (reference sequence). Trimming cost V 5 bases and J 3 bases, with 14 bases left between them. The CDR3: CASSWRDSDYNEQFF. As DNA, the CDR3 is TGTGCCAGTAGTTGGAGGGACAGTGACTACAATGAGCAGTTCTTC. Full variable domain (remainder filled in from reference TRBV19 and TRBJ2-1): DGGITQSPKYLFRKEGQNVTLSCEQNLNHDAMYWYRQDPGQGLRLIYYSQIVNDFQKGDIAEGYSVSREKKESFPLTVTSAQKNPTAFYLCASSWRDSDYNEQFFGPGTRLTVL.

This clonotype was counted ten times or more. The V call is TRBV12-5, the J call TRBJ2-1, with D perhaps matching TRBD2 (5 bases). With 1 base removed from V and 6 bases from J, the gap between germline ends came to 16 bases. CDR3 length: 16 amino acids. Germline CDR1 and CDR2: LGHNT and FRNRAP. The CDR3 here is CASGLGMPLEVNEQFF. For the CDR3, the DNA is TGTGCTAGTGGTTTGGGGATGCCTTTGGAGGTCAATGAGCAGTTCTTC.

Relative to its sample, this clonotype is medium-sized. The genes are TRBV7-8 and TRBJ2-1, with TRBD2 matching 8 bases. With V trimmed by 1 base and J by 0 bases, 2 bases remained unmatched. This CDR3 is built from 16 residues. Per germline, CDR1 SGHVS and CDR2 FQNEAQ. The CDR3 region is CASSLEAGGSYNEQFF. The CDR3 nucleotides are TGTGCCAGCAGCTTAGAGGCGGGGGGCTCCTACAATGAGCAGTTCTTC.

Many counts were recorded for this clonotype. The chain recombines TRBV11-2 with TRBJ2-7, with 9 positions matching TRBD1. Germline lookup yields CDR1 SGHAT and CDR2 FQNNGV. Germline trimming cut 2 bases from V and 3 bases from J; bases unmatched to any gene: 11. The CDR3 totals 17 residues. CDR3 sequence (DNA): TGTGCCAGCAGCTTATCCGGACAGGGGATCTCCGGCTACGAGCAGTACTTC. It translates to CASSLSGQGISGYEQYF.

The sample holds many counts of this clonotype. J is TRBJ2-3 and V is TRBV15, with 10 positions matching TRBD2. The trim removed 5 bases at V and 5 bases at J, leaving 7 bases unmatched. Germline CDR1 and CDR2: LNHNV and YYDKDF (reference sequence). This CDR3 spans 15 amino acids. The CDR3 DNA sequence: TGTGCCACCAGCGGTTGGACTAGCGGAGAAGATACGCAGTATTTT. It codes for CATSGWTSGEDTQYF. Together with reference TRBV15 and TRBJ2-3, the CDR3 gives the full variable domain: DAMVIQNPRYQVTQFGKPVTLSCSQTLNHNVMYWYQQKSSQAPKLLFHYYDKDFNNEADTPDNFQSRRPNTSFCFLDIRSPGLGDTAMYLCATSGWTSGEDTQYFGPGTRLTVL.

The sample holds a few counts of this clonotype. The CDR3 DNA reads TGTGCCAGCAGCTTACATCTACAGGGTACCTACGAGCAGTACTTC. It is translated as CASSLHLQGTYEQYF. The rearrangement links TRBV13 to TRBJ2-7; tentatively, D is TRBD1 (6 bases). The V end lost 2 bases, the J end lost 2 bases, and 13 bases lay between the germline ends. The CDR3 has 15 residues. Germline CDR1 is PRHDT and CDR2 is FYEKMQ (reference sequence).

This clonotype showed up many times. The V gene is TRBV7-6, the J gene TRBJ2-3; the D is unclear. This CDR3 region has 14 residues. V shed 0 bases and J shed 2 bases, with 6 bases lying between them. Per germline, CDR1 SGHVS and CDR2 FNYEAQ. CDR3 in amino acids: CASSLAGSTDTQYF. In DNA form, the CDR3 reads TGTGCCAGCAGCTTAGCGGGATCCACAGATACGCAGTATTTT.

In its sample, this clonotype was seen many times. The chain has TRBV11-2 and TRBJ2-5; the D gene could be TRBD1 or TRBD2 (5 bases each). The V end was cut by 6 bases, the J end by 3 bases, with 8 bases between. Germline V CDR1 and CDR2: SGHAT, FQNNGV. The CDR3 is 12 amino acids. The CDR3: CASRLGEETQYF. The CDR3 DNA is TGTGCCAGCAGACTAGGGGAAGAGACCCAGTACTTC.

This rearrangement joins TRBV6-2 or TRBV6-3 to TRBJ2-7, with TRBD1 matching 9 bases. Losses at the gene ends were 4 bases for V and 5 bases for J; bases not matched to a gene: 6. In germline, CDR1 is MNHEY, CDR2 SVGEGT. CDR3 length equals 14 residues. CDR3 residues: CASSSRDRVHEQYF. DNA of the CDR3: TGTGCCAGCAGTTCCCGGGACAGGGTCCACGAGCAGTACTTC.

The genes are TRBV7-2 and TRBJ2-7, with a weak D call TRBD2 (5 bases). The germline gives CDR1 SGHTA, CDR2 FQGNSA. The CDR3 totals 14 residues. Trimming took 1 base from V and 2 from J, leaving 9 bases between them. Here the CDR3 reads CASSLDGGPYEQYF. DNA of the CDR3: TGTGCCAGCAGCTTAGACGGAGGCCCCTACGAGCAGTACTTC.

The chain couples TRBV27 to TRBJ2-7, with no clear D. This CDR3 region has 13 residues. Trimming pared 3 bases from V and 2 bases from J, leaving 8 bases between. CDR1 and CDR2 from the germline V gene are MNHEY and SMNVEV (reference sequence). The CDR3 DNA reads TGTGCCAGCAGTTTCCAGATAGCCTACGAGCAGTACTTC. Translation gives CASSFQIAYEQYF.

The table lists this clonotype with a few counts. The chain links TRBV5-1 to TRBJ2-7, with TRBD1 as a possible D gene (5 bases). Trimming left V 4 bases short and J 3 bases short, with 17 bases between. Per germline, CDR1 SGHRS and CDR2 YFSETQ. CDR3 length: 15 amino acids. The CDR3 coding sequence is TGCGCCAGCAGCCAAGCGTGGGGCTCGTTCTACGAGCAGTACTTC. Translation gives CASSQAWGSFYEQYF.

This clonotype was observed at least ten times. The CDR3 here is CSVGFGTGAYEQYF. The DNA of the CDR3 is TGCAGCGTTGGTTTCGGGACAGGGGCCTACGAGCAGTACTTC. The chain recombines TRBV29-1 with TRBJ2-7, with 10 bases fitting TRBD1. CDR3 length equals 14 residues. Germline V CDR1 and CDR2: SQVTM, ANQGSEA. V lost 4 bases and J lost 2; bases outside the gene matches: 5.

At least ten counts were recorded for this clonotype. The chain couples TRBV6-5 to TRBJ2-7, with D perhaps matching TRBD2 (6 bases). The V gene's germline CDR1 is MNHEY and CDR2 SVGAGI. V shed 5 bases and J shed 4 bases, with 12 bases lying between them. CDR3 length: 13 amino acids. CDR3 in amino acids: CASSPNSGYEQYF. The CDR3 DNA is TGTGCCAGCAGTCCCAATAGCGGATACGAGCAGTACTTC.

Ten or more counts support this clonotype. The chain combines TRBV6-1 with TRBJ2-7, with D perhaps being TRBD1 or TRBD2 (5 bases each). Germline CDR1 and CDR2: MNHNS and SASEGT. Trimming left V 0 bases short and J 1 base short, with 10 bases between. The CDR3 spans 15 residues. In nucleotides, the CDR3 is TGTGCCAGCAGTGAAGCAGGGACCCTATCCTACGAGCAGTACTTC. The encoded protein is CASSEAGTLSYEQYF.

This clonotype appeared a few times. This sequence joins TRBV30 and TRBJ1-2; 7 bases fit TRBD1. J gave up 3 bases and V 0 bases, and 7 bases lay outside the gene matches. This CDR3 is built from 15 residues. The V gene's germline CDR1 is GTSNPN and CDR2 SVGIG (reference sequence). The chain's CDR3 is CAWSVGDSSYYGYTF. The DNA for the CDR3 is TGTGCCTGGAGTGTTGGGGACAGCTCCTACTATGGCTACACCTTC.

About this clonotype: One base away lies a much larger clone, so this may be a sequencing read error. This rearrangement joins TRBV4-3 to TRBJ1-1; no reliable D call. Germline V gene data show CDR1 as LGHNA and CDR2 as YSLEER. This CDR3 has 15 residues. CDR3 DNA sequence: TGCGCCAGCAGCCAAGAGACCACGACGAACACTAAAGCTTTCTTT. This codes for CASSQETTTNTKAFF.

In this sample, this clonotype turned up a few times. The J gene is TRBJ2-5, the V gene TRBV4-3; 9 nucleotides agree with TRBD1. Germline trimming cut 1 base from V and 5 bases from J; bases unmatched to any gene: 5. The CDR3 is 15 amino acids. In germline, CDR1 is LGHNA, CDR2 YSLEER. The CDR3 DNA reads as TGCGCCAGCAGCCAAGGGGGGACAGGGATGGAGACCCAGTACTTC. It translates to CASSQGGTGMETQYF.

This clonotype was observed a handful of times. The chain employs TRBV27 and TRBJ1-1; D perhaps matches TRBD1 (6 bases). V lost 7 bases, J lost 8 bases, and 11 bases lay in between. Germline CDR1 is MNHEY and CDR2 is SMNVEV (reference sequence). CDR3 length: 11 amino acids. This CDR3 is CASTGGGEAFF. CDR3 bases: TGTGCCAGCACCGGGGGCGGGGAAGCTTTCTTT.

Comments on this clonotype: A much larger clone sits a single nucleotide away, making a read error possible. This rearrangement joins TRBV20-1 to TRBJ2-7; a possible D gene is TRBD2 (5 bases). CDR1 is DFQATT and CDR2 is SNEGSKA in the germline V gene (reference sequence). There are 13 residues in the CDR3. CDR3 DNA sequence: TGCAGTGCTAGGTATGCGGGCTCGTACGCGCAGTACTTC. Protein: CSARYAGSYAQYF.

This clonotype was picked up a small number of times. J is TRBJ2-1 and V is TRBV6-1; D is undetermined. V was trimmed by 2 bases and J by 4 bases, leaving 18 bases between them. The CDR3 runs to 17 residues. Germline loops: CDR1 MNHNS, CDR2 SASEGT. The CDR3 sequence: CASSETEPPGPYNEQFF. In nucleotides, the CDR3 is TGTGCCAGCAGTGAAACAGAACCCCCGGGCCCTTACAATGAGCAGTTCTTC.

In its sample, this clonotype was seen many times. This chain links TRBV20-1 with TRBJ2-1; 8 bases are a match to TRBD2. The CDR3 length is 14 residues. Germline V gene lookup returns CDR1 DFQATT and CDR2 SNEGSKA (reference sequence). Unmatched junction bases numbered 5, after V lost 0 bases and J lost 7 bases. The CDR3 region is CSARDGLASNEQFF. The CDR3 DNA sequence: TGCAGTGCTAGAGACGGACTAGCATCAAATGAGCAGTTCTTC.

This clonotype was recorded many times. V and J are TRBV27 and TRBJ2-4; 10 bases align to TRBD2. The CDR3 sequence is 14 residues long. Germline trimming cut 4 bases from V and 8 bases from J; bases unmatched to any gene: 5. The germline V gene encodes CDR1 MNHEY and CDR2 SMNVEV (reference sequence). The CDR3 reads CASSSASGSDIQYF. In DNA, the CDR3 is TGTGCCAGCAGTTCGGCTAGCGGGAGTGACATTCAGTACTTC.

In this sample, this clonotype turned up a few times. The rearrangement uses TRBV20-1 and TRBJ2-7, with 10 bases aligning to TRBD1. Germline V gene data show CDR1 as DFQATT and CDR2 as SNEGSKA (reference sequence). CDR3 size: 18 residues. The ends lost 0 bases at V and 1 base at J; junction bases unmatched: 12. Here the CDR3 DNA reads TGCAGTGCTAGAGATGATGTATCGTGGGACAGGGGATCCTACGAGCAGTACTTC. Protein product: CSARDDVSWDRGSYEQYF.